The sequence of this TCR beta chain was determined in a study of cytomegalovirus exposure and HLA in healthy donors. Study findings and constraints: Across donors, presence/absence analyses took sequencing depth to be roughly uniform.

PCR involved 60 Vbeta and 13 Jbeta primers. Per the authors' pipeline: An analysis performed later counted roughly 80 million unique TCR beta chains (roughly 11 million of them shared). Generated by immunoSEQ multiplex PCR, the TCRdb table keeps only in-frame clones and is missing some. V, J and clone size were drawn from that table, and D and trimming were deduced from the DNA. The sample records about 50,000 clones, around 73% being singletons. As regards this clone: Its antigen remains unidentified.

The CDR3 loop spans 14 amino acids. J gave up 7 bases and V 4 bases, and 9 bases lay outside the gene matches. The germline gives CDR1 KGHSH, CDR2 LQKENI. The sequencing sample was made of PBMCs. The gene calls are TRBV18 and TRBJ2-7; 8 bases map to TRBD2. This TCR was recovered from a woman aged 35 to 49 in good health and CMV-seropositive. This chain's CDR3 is CASSHRGGAWEQYF. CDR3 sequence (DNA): TGTGCCAGCTCACACCGGGGGGGGGCGTGGGAGCAGTACTTC.